The 29 T cell receptor beta chains listed next were all sequenced from one sample in a study of T cell changes during pregnancy in multiple sclerosis. The protocol was immunoSEQ multiplex PCR, while the TCRdb copy is restricted to in-frame clones and leaves out a portion. The sample has about 73,000 clones; approximately 92% are singletons. The material was peripheral blood, obtained in the third trimester of pregnancy. The receptors derive from a female donor in good health, enrolled as a control in a pregnancy study.

The chain joins TRBV5-1 to TRBJ2-7; weak D call: TRBD2 (6 bases). Germline V gene data show CDR1 as SGHRS and CDR2 as YFSETQ. The V end was cut by 2 bases, the J end by 3 bases, with 18 bases between. The CDR3 is 16 residues long. The CDR3: CASSLTPRVADYEQYF. CDR3 nucleotides: TGCGCCAGCAGCTTAACTCCGAGGGTAGCGGACTACGAGCAGTACTTC. Full variable domain (missing parts from reference TRBV5-1 and TRBJ2-7): KAGVTQTPRYLIKTRGQQVTLSCSPISGHRSVSWYQQTPGQGLQFLFEYFSETQRNKGNFPGRFSGRQFSNSRSEMNVSTLELGDSALYLCASSLTPRVADYEQYFGPGTRLTVT.

The V call is TRBV4-2, the J call TRBJ2-5; TRBD2 aligns across 7 bases. The CDR3 has 15 residues. Germline V lookup: CDR1 LGHNA, CDR2 YNFKEQ. J was trimmed by 1 base and V by 2 bases; bases with no gene match: 4. The CDR3 loop reads CASSQHLAVQETQYF. The DNA of the CDR3 is TGTGCCAGCAGCCAACACCTAGCGGTCCAAGAGACCCAGTACTTC.

The genes are TRBV7-8 and TRBJ2-1; D unclear. The length of the CDR3 is 16 residues. Trimming shortened V by 5 bases and J by 5 bases, and 19 bases separated the two germline ends. CDR1 and CDR2 from the germline V gene are SGHVS and FQNEAQ. CDR3 sequence: CASSLYVAAIDNEQFF. DNA for the CDR3: TGTGCCAGCAGCCTCTACGTGGCGGCTATAGACAATGAGCAGTTCTTC.

The J gene is TRBJ1-4, the V gene TRBV6-5; D unresolved. Trimming removed 5 bases at V and 8 bases at J, with 9 bases between. Germline CDR1 reads MNHEY; CDR2 reads SVGAGI. There are 12 residues in the CDR3. CDR3 nucleotides: TGTGCCAGCAGTACAAACAGAGAAAAACTGTTTTTT. Translated: CASSTNREKLFF.

This chain uses TRBV11-2 with TRBJ1-6; a weak D match, TRBD1 (5 bases). The CDR3 is made up of 17 amino acids. Germline V gene sequence: CDR1 SGHAT, CDR2 FQNNGV. Trimming pared 1 base from V and 7 bases from J, leaving 17 bases between. In DNA form, the CDR3 reads TGTGCCAGCAGCTTAGTTCCCCCCAGGGAAGTCAATTCACCCCTCCACTTT. Its protein product is CASSLVPPREVNSPLHF.

The rearrangement uses TRBV5-5 and TRBJ1-1; 8 positions match TRBD1. Trimming removed 2 bases from V and 4 bases from J; junction bases left unmatched: 7. Per the germline V gene, CDR1 is SGHKS and CDR2 is YYEKEE (reference sequence). CDR3 size: 15 residues. The CDR3 sequence: CASSFSGGGGTEAFF. DNA for the CDR3: TGTGCCAGCAGCTTCTCAGGGGGCGGGGGCACTGAAGCTTTCTTT.

The J gene is TRBJ1-1, the V gene TRBV19; tentative D call: TRBD1 (5 bases). The CDR3 spans 14 residues. V lost 7 bases to trimming and J lost 0 bases, with 12 bases between them. Germline V gene data show CDR1 as LNHDA and CDR2 as SQIVND (reference sequence). DNA of the CDR3: TGTGCCAGTACGCGGGGCCCCATGAACACTGAAGCTTTCTTT. This sequence encodes CASTRGPMNTEAFF.

V and J are TRBV10-1 and TRBJ1-1; perhaps TRBD1 as D (5 bases). The germline V gene has CDR1 WNHNN and CDR2 SYGVQD (reference sequence). V lost 6 bases and J lost 5, with 13 bases in between. The CDR3 runs to 13 residues. The CDR3 sequence is CASRPTGGTEAFF. CDR3 nucleotides: TGCGCCAGCAGACCCACCGGGGGGACTGAAGCTTTCTTT.

V is TRBV5-1 and J is TRBJ2-1, with TRBD2 matching over 10 bases. This CDR3 is 15 amino acids long. Trimming took 3 bases from V and 4 from J; bases not matched to a gene: 4. Germline V gene lookup returns CDR1 SGHRS and CDR2 YFSETQ. This chain's CDR3 is CASSSVLAGYNEQFF. In DNA form, the CDR3 reads TGCGCCAGCAGCTCCGTACTAGCGGGGTACAATGAGCAGTTCTTC.

V and J are TRBV19 and TRBJ2-1; TRBD2 matches at 14 bases. Per germline, CDR1 LNHDA and CDR2 SQIVND (reference sequence). The CDR3 has 16 residues. V lost 5 bases and J lost 6; bases outside the gene matches: 6. The CDR3: CASSSRLAGGPNEQFF. For the CDR3, the DNA is TGTGCCAGTAGTTCCCGACTAGCGGGAGGGCCCAATGAGCAGTTCTTC.

The V gene is TRBV7-2, the J gene TRBJ2-7; 11 nucleotides match TRBD2. Germline values: CDR1 SGHTA, CDR2 FQGNSA. The CDR3 length is 15 residues. Trimming cost V 5 bases and J 0 bases; bases outside gene matches: 3. CDR3 region: CASSVTSGSSYEQYF. Written as DNA, the CDR3 is TGTGCCAGCAGCGTAACTAGCGGGAGCTCCTACGAGCAGTACTTC.

The chain uses TRBV15 and TRBJ1-4, with D unclear. The germline gives CDR1 LNHNV, CDR2 YYDKDF (reference sequence). This CDR3 region has 15 residues. V was cut by 5 bases and J by 3 bases, with 13 bases left in between. CDR3 protein: CATSASNRPNEKLFF. The CDR3 coding sequence is TGTGCCACCAGCGCCTCGAACAGACCTAATGAAAAACTGTTTTTT.

The chain employs TRBV10-3 and TRBJ1-5; a weak D match, TRBD1 (5 bases). Trimming stripped 4 bases from V and 0 bases from J, with 13 bases between. The CDR3 extends over 16 amino acids. Germline V gene data show CDR1 as ENHRY and CDR2 as SYGVKD. Here the CDR3 DNA reads TGTGCCATCAGTGCAGACATCACAGGTAGCAATCAGCCCCAGCATTTT. This sequence encodes CAISADITGSNQPQHF.

This clone was seen once. V is TRBV5-1 and J is TRBJ2-7; the match to TRBD1 covers 8 bases. Losses at the gene ends were 3 bases for V and 1 base for J; bases not matched to a gene: 3. Germline V gene sequence: CDR1 SGHRS, CDR2 YFSETQ. The CDR3 loop spans 14 amino acids. CDR3 in DNA: TGCGCCAGCAGCTCGGACAGGGCTTCCTACGAGCAGTACTTC. Its protein product is CASSSDRASYEQYF. The variable domain in full, completed from reference TRBV5-1 and TRBJ2-7, reads KAGVTQTPRYLIKTRGQQVTLSCSPISGHRSVSWYQQTPGQGLQFLFEYFSETQRNKGNFPGRFSGRQFSNSRSEMNVSTLELGDSALYLCASSSDRASYEQYFGPGTRLTVT.

The V gene is TRBV6-4, the J gene TRBJ2-1, with 7 positions matching TRBD2. Germline V lookup: CDR1 MRHNA, CDR2 SNTAGT. CDR3 length: 15 amino acids. V gave up 2 bases and J gave up 1 base; unmatched junction bases: 2. CDR3 in amino acids: CASSDGEGSYNEQFF. As DNA, the CDR3 is TGTGCCAGCAGTGACGGGGAGGGTTCCTACAATGAGCAGTTCTTC.

This clone was observed a single time. V and J are TRBV5-6 and TRBJ2-1, with 7 bases that match TRBD2. From germline, CDR1 is SGHDT and CDR2 YYEEEE. This CDR3 spans 13 amino acids. Germline trimming cut 7 bases from V and 9 bases from J; bases unmatched to any gene: 10. CDR3 loop: CASAPRLAGEQFF. The CDR3 nucleotides read TGTGCCAGCGCCCCCCGACTAGCTGGTGAGCAGTTCTTC.

The CDR3 region is CASSEAGVMDEQFF. CDR3 bases: TGTGCCAGCAGTGAAGCGGGAGTAATGGATGAGCAGTTCTTC. The gene calls are TRBV25-1 and TRBJ2-1; 7 bases agree with TRBD2. Unmatched junction bases numbered 6, after V lost 2 bases and J lost 8 bases. CDR1 is MGHDK and CDR2 is SYGVNS in the germline V gene. This CDR3 has 14 amino acids.

The rearrangement links TRBV10-2 to TRBJ2-3; possible D gene TRBD2, 7 bases. The V gene lost 6 bases and the J gene lost 4 bases, with 11 bases spanning the gap. CDR1 and CDR2 from the germline V gene are WSHSY and SAAADI. CDR3 length: 13 amino acids. This CDR3 is CASSGGPSDTQYF. The DNA for the CDR3 is TGCGCCAGCAGCGGGGGGCCCTCAGATACGCAGTATTTT.

This chain links TRBV4-3 with TRBJ2-7, with D maybe TRBD1 (5 bases). The germline V gene has CDR1 LGHNA and CDR2 YSLEER. V was cut by 1 base and J by 4 bases, with 11 bases left in between. The CDR3 contains 14 residues. The CDR3 region is CASSQARVRYEQYF. The CDR3 region has the DNA TGCGCCAGCAGCCAAGCCAGGGTGAGATACGAGCAGTACTTC.

The V gene is TRBV5-1, the J gene TRBJ2-1, with TRBD1 identical over 8 bases. The germline V gene has CDR1 SGHRS and CDR2 YFSETQ. This CDR3 contains 15 residues. Trimming removed 1 base from V and 4 bases from J; junction bases left unmatched: 4. This chain's CDR3 is CASSLRQGAYNEQFF. The DNA for the CDR3 is TGCGCCAGCAGCTTGAGGCAGGGGGCGTACAATGAGCAGTTCTTC.

The J gene is TRBJ2-7, the V gene TRBV27; TRBD1 matches 9 bases. This CDR3 is 15 amino acids long. Germline lookup yields CDR1 MNHEY and CDR2 SMNVEV (reference sequence). Losses at the gene ends were 3 bases for V and 1 base for J; bases not matched to a gene: 4. CDR3 sequence reads: CASSFGTGRSYEQYF. The CDR3 coding sequence is TGTGCCAGCAGTTTCGGGACAGGGCGATCCTACGAGCAGTACTTC.

V usage is TRBV11-2 and J usage is TRBJ2-5; weak D call: TRBD2 (6 bases). This CDR3 contains 15 residues. V dropped 5 bases and J dropped 2 bases, with 15 bases sitting between them. Germline values: CDR1 SGHAT, CDR2 FQNNGV. The CDR3 bases are TGTGCCAGCAGCCGACTAGGCCTGGAACAAGAGACCCAGTACTTC. It encodes CASSRLGLEQETQYF.

The chain combines TRBV11-2 with TRBJ1-2; possibly TRBD1 for D (5 bases). The CDR3 consists of 14 residues. Trimming took off 1 base at V and 2 bases at J, with 8 bases between the two ends. The V gene's germline CDR1 is SGHAT and CDR2 FQNNGV. This CDR3 reads CASSLVGGNYGYTF. The CDR3 DNA sequence: TGTGCCAGCAGCTTAGTCGGGGGAAACTATGGCTACACCTTC.

This chain joins TRBV11-3 and TRBJ2-7; 9 bases align to TRBD2. The CDR3 is 14 residues long. Germline V CDR1 and CDR2: SGHNT, YENEEA. J was trimmed by 1 base and V by 5 bases; bases with no gene match: 3. The CDR3 protein is CASSPGLASYEQYF. The CDR3 nucleotides are TGTGCCAGCAGCCCTGGACTAGCGTCCTACGAGCAGTACTTC.

The chain couples TRBV6-1 to TRBJ2-7; the match to TRBD1 covers 8 bases. CDR1 is MNHNS and CDR2 is SASEGT in the germline V gene. The length of the CDR3 is 13 residues. With 6 bases clipped from V and 6 bases from J, the junction kept 7 bases outside the gene matches. CDR3 sequence (DNA): TGTGCCAGCAGCCGGGACAGGCGTGGCGAGCAGTACTTC. Translating it yields CASSRDRRGEQYF.

V is TRBV18 and J is TRBJ1-5; D unresolved. This CDR3 is 15 amino acids long. V gave up 2 bases and J gave up 4 bases, with 12 bases separating them. In germline, CDR1 is KGHSH, CDR2 LQKENI. The CDR3 coding sequence is TGTGCCAGCTCACCAACGGGGTCCCCGAATCAGCCCCAGCATTTT. Translation gives CASSPTGSPNQPQHF.

This clone was seen only a few times. The chain employs TRBV6-4 and TRBJ2-1; D unresolved. The germline V gene encodes CDR1 MRHNA and CDR2 SNTAGT. Trimming left V 0 bases short and J 7 bases short, with 7 bases between. This CDR3 contains 13 residues. The CDR3 here is CASSDSSENEQFF. DNA of the CDR3: TGTGCCAGCAGTGACTCGAGCGAGAATGAGCAGTTCTTC.

The chain has TRBV29-1 and TRBJ2-6; D perhaps matches TRBD1 (5 bases). CDR3 size: 14 residues. V lost 4 bases and J 1 base, leaving 8 bases between the germline ends. CDR1 and CDR2 (germline): SQVTM, ANQGSEA. CDR3 coding DNA: TGCAGCGTTGTTGCAGGGTCTGGGGCCAACGTCCTGACTTTC. As protein: CSVVAGSGANVLTF.

This sequence joins TRBV5-1 and TRBJ2-7; 9 bases agree with TRBD1. The CDR3 runs to 15 residues. J gave up 2 bases and V 3 bases, and 6 bases lay outside the gene matches. CDR1 and CDR2 (germline): SGHRS, YFSETQ. The CDR3 protein is CASSSGQGGTYEQYF. The CDR3 region has the DNA TGCGCCAGCAGCTCGGGACAGGGTGGAACCTACGAGCAGTACTTC. Together with reference TRBV5-1 and TRBJ2-7, the CDR3 gives the full variable domain: KAGVTQTPRYLIKTRGQQVTLSCSPISGHRSVSWYQQTPGQGLQFLFEYFSETQRNKGNFPGRFSGRQFSNSRSEMNVSTLELGDSALYLCASSSGQGGTYEQYFGPGTRLTVT.